Below, 25 T cell receptor beta chains from the same sample are listed, as sequenced in a study of cytomegalovirus exposure and HLA in healthy donors. Clones were read by immunoSEQ multiplex PCR, and TCRdb kept only the in-frame ones, dropping some. This table holds 300,000 or so clones, around 90% found once. Sequencing input: PBMCs. The source is a man younger than 45 in good health and CMV-seronegative.

The chain employs TRBV4-3 and TRBJ2-3; 8 bases are a match to TRBD1. Germline V gene data show CDR1 as LGHNA and CDR2 as YSLEER. This CDR3 is built from 15 residues. V gave up 0 bases and J gave up 4 bases; unmatched junction bases: 3. Here the CDR3 DNA reads TGCGCCAGCAGCCAAGAGGACAGGGACGCAGATACGCAGTATTTT. This gives the protein CASSQEDRDADTQYF.

This clone was detected once. The chain has TRBV30 and TRBJ1-4; D call uncertain. Trimming left V 2 bases short and J 3 bases short, with 13 bases between. Germline loops: CDR1 GTSNPN, CDR2 SVGIG (reference sequence). This CDR3 has 15 residues. The DNA of the CDR3 is TGTGCCTGGAGTACAACCCTCCAGTCTAATGAAAAACTGTTTTTT. Translating it yields CAWSTTLQSNEKLFF.

V is TRBV7-2 and J is TRBJ2-5, with D maybe TRBD1 (7 bases). The germline gives CDR1 SGHTA, CDR2 FQGNSA. The V and J ends lost 1 base and 5 bases respectively, with 14 bases between them. The CDR3 is 15 amino acids. CDR3 sequence reads: CASSLDSRGRETQYF. The CDR3 DNA follows: TGTGCCAGCAGCTTAGACTCCAGGGGGAGGGAGACCCAGTACTTC.

The chain employs TRBV19 and TRBJ1-5, with 9 bases identical to TRBD1. The germline gives CDR1 LNHDA, CDR2 SQIVND (reference sequence). CDR3 size: 15 residues. V lost 4 bases, J lost 4 bases, and 5 bases stayed unmatched. DNA for the CDR3: TGTGCCAGTAGTACACGGGACAGGGTGAATCAGCCCCAGCATTTT. Translated, it gives CASSTRDRVNQPQHF.

This clone occurred many times. The rearrangement links TRBV7-8 to TRBJ1-1; tentatively, D is TRBD1 (6 bases). Trimming left V 4 bases short and J 1 base short, with 16 bases between. Germline assignment: CDR1 SGHVS and CDR2 FQNEAQ. The CDR3 runs 16 residues. CDR3 protein: CASSSPRGFPNTEAFF. The CDR3 bases are TGTGCCAGCAGCTCCCCAAGGGGGTTTCCGAACACTGAAGCTTTCTTT.

The V call is TRBV19, the J call TRBJ2-7, with TRBD1 identical over 8 bases. The CDR3 length is 14 residues. Trimming cost V 5 bases and J 3 bases; bases outside gene matches: 6. Germline values: CDR1 LNHDA, CDR2 SQIVND (reference sequence). This chain's CDR3 is CASSAWGQDYEQYF. The CDR3 DNA is TGTGCCAGTAGTGCGTGGGGACAGGACTACGAGCAGTACTTC. Together with reference TRBV19 and TRBJ2-7, the CDR3 gives the full variable domain: DGGITQSPKYLFRKEGQNVTLSCEQNLNHDAMYWYRQDPGQGLRLIYYSQIVNDFQKGDIAEGYSVSREKKESFPLTVTSAQKNPTAFYLCASSAWGQDYEQYFGPGTRLTVT.

The chain joins TRBV13 to TRBJ1-1, with D uncertain. Germline values: CDR1 PRHDT, CDR2 FYEKMQ (reference sequence). Trimming pared 4 bases from V and 1 base from J, leaving 10 bases between. CDR3 length equals 14 residues. As DNA, the CDR3 is TGTGCCAGCAGCTACCCCTCGGGGAACACTGAAGCTTTCTTT. It encodes CASSYPSGNTEAFF.

In this sample, this clone turned up once. This rearrangement joins TRBV9 to TRBJ2-3; D possibly corresponds to TRBD2 (7 bases). Trimming stripped 3 bases from V and 6 bases from J, with 20 bases between. The CDR3 length is 16 residues. Germline V gene sequence: CDR1 SGDLS, CDR2 YYNGEE. CDR3 coding DNA: TGTGCCAGCAGCGGAAGCATCGCGGGGGCTGACGATACGCAGTATTTT. This gives the protein CASSGSIAGADDTQYF.

V is TRBV27 and J is TRBJ2-2, with TRBD1 identical over 8 bases. Germline CDR1 and CDR2: MNHEY and SMNVEV (reference sequence). The CDR3 runs to 14 residues. Trimming took 7 bases from V and 3 from J; bases not matched to a gene: 4. DNA of the CDR3: TGTGCCAGCACACCGACAGGGGACACCGGGGAGCTGTTTTTT. Translating it yields CASTPTGDTGELFF.

The chain couples TRBV6-1 to TRBJ1-2; TRBD1 agrees at 7 bases. V lost 0 bases, J lost 2 bases, and 3 bases stayed unmatched. The CDR3 length is 15 residues. Germline CDR1 MNHNS, CDR2 SASEGT. CDR3 nucleotide sequence: TGTGCCAGCAGTGAAGCAGGGGGCGCGAACTATGGCTACACCTTC. This codes for CASSEAGGANYGYTF.

This clone was counted only a few times. The chain employs TRBV5-1 and TRBJ2-7, with a possible D match to TRBD1 (6 bases). The CDR3 totals 14 residues. Between the trimmed V and J ends, which lost 3 bases and 4 bases, there was a span of 14 bases. Germline CDR1 and CDR2: SGHRS and YFSETQ. CDR3 DNA: TGCGCCAGCAGCTCCTGGACAGCCTCTTACGAGCAGTACTTC. The encoded protein is CASSSWTASYEQYF.

The V and J genes are TRBV29-1 and TRBJ2-3, with 7 bases that match TRBD1. The CDR3 spans 13 residues. Per the germline V gene, CDR1 is SQVTM and CDR2 is ANQGSEA. The trim removed 5 bases at V and 3 bases at J, leaving 5 bases unmatched. This CDR3 reads CSVSRGRTDTQYF. As DNA, the CDR3 is TGCAGCGTTTCCAGGGGGAGAACAGATACGCAGTATTTT.

V and J are TRBV18 and TRBJ2-2, with TRBD2 as a possible D gene (6 bases). The CDR3 is 15 residues long. Germline CDR1 is KGHSH and CDR2 is LQKENI. V was pared by 3 bases and J by 1 base, with 9 bases between. The CDR3 DNA reads as TGTGCCAGCTCACCTGGCGGGGAGAACACCGGGGAGCTGTTTTTT. Its protein is CASSPGGENTGELFF.

The chain has TRBV6-1 and TRBJ1-1, with 9 bases lining up with TRBD1. V shed 9 bases, J shed 5 bases, and the junction held 10 bases outside the gene matches. This CDR3 spans 14 amino acids. Germline V gives CDR1 MNHNS, CDR2 SASEGT. This CDR3 is CASEQGAMVTEAFF. In DNA, the CDR3 is TGTGCCAGTGAACAGGGGGCGATGGTTACTGAAGCTTTCTTT.

This chain uses TRBV2 with TRBJ2-5; TRBD2 agrees at 10 bases. This CDR3 has 14 amino acids. Trimming took 7 bases from V and 5 from J; bases not matched to a gene: 7. The V gene's germline CDR1 is SNHLY and CDR2 FYNNEI. DNA for the CDR3: TGTGCCAGCATCGTAGCGGGGGGTGAGGAGACCCAGTACTTC. Residues: CASIVAGGEETQYF. The variable domain in full, with the rest retrieved from reference TRBV2 and TRBJ2-5, is EPEVTQTPSHQVTQMGQEVILRCVPISNHLYFYWYRQILGQKVEFLVSFYNNEISEKSEIFDDQFSVERPDGSNFTLKIRSTKLEDSAMYFCASIVAGGEETQYFGPGTRLLVL.

This sequence joins TRBV4-1 and TRBJ1-5, with 7 bases lining up with TRBD1. The V gene's germline CDR1 is MGHRA and CDR2 YSYEKL. The CDR3 covers 15 residues. V was pared by 0 bases and J by 4 bases, with 3 bases of the junction left unmatched. CDR3 sequence (DNA): TGCGCCAGCAGCCAAGAAGGGACAGCAAATCAGCCCCAGCATTTT. This encodes CASSQEGTANQPQHF.

The rearrangement uses TRBV7-6 and TRBJ1-1; 7 bases match TRBD1. J lost 7 bases, V lost 5 bases, and 10 bases had no gene match. The CDR3 totals 14 residues. Looked up from germline, CDR1 is SGHVS and CDR2 is FNYEAQ. The CDR3 DNA reads TGTGCCAGCAGCACCCTAGAGGGGGCGGGTGAAGCTTTCTTT. Protein: CASSTLEGAGEAFF.

The rearrangement uses TRBV5-1 and TRBJ1-2; D is ambiguous. Trimming removed 4 bases at V and 1 base at J, with 11 bases between. The CDR3 spans 14 residues. The germline CDR1 and CDR2 sequences are SGHRS and YFSETQ. This CDR3 is CASSPLQLNYGYTF. The CDR3 DNA follows: TGCGCCAGCAGCCCGTTACAGCTTAACTATGGCTACACCTTC.

This clone has just a few counts. The chain couples TRBV13 to TRBJ2-3; TRBD2 is a possible D gene (5 bases). This CDR3 region has 16 residues. Trimming pared 0 bases from V and 0 bases from J, leaving 10 bases between. Looked up from germline, CDR1 is PRHDT and CDR2 is FYEKMQ (reference sequence). CDR3 in amino acids: CASSLGYRDSTDTQYF. For the CDR3, the DNA is TGTGCCAGCAGCTTAGGTTACCGGGATAGCACAGATACGCAGTATTTT. Filled out from reference TRBV13 and TRBJ2-3, the complete variable domain reads AAGVIQSPRHLIKEKRETATLKCYPIPRHDTVYWYQQGPGQDPQFLISFYEKMQSDKGSIPDRFSAQQFSDYHSELNMSSLELGDSALYFCASSLGYRDSTDTQYFGPGTRLTVL.

The gene calls are TRBV7-2 and TRBJ1-1; D is uncertain. Germline V lookup: CDR1 SGHTA, CDR2 FQGNSA. Trimming removed 1 base at V and 1 base at J, with 7 bases between. CDR3 length: 14 residues. DNA for the CDR3: TGTGCCAGCAGCTTAGGGAGACGGAACACTGAAGCTTTCTTT. Its translation is CASSLGRRNTEAFF. Full variable domain (outside the CDR3, taken from reference TRBV7-2 and TRBJ1-1): GAGVSQSPSNKVTEKGKDVELRCDPISGHTALYWYRQSLGQGLEFLIYFQGNSAPDKSGLPSDRFSAERTGGSVSTLTIQRTQQEDSAVYLCASSLGRRNTEAFFGQGTRLTVV.

The J gene is TRBJ1-2, the V gene TRBV10-3, with D uncertain. The CDR3 covers 13 residues. Germline CDR1 and CDR2: ENHRY and SYGVKD. The V end lost 3 bases, the J end lost 2 bases, and 7 bases lay between the germline ends. CDR3 loop: CAISDEANYGYTF. Here the CDR3 DNA reads TGTGCCATCAGTGATGAAGCGAACTATGGCTACACCTTC.

V and J are TRBV4-3 and TRBJ2-3, with 11 positions matching TRBD2. With 1 base clipped from V and 5 bases from J, the junction kept 11 bases outside the gene matches. The CDR3 totals 18 residues. In germline, CDR1 is LGHNA, CDR2 YSLEER. CDR3 nucleotide sequence: TGCGCCAGCAGCCAAGGGCCTAGCGGGGGGCTTAATAGAGATACGCAGTATTTT. Protein: CASSQGPSGGLNRDTQYF.

V is TRBV28 and J is TRBJ1-2; no firm D call. V was cut by 2 bases and J by 7 bases, with 14 bases left in between. Germline CDR1 and CDR2: MDHEN and SYDVKM. CDR3 length equals 14 residues. The CDR3 DNA reads as TGTGCCAGCAGTTTACTCCCGCCGAGGGCTGGCTACACCTTC. It encodes CASSLLPPRAGYTF.

V is TRBV19 and J is TRBJ1-3; D gene unclear. The CDR3 covers 16 residues. Germline V CDR1 and CDR2: LNHDA, SQIVND (reference sequence). Deletions cut 10 bases from V and 0 bases from J, with 19 bases between. The CDR3 loop reads CATTGITPTSGNTIYF. The CDR3 region has the DNA TGTGCCACTACGGGGATCACGCCGACCTCTGGAAACACCATATATTTT.

The chain is built from TRBV4-3 and TRBJ1-1, with 9 bases that match TRBD1. Germline CDR1 LGHNA, CDR2 YSLEER. The CDR3 loop spans 17 amino acids. After removal of 1 base from V and 1 base from J, the junction contained 7 bases not matched to a gene. Here the CDR3 reads CASSQGGLGQGNTEAFF. In nucleotides, the CDR3 is TGCGCCAGCAGCCAAGGGGGTCTGGGACAGGGGAACACTGAAGCTTTCTTT.